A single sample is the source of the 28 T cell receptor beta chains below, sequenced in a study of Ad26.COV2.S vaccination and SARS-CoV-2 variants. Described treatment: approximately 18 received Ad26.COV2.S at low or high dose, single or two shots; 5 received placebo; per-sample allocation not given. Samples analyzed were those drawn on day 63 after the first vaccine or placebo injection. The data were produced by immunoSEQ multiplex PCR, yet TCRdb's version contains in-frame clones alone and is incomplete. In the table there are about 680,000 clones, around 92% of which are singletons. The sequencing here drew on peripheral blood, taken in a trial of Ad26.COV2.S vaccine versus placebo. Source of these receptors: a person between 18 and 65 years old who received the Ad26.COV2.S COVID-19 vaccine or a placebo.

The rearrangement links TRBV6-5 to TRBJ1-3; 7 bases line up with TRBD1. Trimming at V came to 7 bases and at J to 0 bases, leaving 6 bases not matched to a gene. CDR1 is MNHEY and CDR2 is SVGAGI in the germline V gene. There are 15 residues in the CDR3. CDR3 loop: CASISQGHSGNTIYF. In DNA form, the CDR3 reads TGTGCCAGCATCTCACAGGGGCACTCTGGAAACACCATATATTTT.

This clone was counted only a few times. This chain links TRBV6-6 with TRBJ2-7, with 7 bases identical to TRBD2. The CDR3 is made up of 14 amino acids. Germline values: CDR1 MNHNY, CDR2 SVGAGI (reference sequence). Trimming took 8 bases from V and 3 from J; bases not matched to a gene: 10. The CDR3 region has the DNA TGTGCCAGCCTGCCTGGCATAGCGGGCTACGAGCAGTACTTC. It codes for CASLPGIAGYEQYF.

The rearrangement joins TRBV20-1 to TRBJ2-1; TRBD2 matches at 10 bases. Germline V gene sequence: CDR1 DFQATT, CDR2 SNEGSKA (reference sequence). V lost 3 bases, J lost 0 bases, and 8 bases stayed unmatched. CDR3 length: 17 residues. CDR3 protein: CSASDRTSGTSYNEQFF. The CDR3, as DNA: TGCAGTGCTAGTGACCGAACTAGCGGGACCTCCTACAATGAGCAGTTCTTC.

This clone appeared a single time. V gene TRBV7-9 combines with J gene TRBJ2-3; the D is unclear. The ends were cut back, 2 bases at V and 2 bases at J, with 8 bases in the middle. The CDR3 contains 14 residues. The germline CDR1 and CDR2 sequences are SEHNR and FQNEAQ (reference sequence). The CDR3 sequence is CASSLTAFTDTQYF. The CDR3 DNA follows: TGTGCCAGCAGCTTAACGGCCTTCACAGATACGCAGTATTTT.

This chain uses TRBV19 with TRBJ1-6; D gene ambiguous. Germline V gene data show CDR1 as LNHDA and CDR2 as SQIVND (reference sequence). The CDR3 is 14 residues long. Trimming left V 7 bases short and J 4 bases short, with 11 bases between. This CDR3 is CASIGAAYNSPLHF. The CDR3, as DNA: TGTGCCAGTATCGGCGCTGCGTATAATTCACCCCTCCACTTT.

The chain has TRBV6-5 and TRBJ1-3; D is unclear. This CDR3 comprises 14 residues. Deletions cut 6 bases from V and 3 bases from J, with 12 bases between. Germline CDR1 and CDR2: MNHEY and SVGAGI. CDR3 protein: CASRYSLDGNTIYF. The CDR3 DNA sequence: TGTGCCAGCAGGTACAGTCTTGATGGAAACACCATATATTTT.

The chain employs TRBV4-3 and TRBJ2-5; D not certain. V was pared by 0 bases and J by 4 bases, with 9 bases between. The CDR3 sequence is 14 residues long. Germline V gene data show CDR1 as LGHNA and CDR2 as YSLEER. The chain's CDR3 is CASSQEVSRETQYF. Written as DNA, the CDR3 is TGCGCCAGCAGCCAAGAGGTGTCACGAGAGACCCAGTACTTC.

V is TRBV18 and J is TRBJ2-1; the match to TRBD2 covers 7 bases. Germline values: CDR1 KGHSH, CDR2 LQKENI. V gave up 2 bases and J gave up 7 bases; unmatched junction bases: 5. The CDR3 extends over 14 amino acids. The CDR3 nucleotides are TGTGCCAGCTCACCAGGGGGAGGGCCGAATGAGCAGTTCTTC. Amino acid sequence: CASSPGGGPNEQFF.

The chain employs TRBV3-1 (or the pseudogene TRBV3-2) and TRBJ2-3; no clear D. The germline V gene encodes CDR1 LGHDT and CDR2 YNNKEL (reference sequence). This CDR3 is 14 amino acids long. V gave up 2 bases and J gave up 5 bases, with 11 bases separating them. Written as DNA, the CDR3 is TGTGCCAGCAGCCAAACTTCTTCTCAAGATACGCAGTATTTT. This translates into CASSQTSSQDTQYF.

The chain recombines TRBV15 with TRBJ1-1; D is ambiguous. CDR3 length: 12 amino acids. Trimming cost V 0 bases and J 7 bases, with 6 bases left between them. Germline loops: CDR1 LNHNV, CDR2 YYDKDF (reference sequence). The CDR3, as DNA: TGTGCCACCAGCAGAGATCGGGGTGAAGCTTTCTTT. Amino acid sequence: CATSRDRGEAFF.

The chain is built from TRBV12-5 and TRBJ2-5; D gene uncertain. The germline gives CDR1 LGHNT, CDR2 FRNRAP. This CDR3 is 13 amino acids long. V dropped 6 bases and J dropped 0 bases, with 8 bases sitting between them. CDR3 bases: TGTGCTAGTGGGACGAAGTACCAAGAGACCCAGTACTTC. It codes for CASGTKYQETQYF.

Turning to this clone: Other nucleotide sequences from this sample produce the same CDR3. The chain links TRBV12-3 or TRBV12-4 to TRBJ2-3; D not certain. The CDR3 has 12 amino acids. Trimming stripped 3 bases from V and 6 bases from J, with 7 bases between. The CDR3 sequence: CASSLGSDTQYF. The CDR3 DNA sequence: TGTGCCAGCAGTTTGGGTAGCGATACGCAGTATTTT.

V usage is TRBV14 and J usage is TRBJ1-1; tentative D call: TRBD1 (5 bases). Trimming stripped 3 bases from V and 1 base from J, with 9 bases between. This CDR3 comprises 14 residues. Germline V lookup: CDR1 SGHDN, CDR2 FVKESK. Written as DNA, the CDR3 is TGTGCCAGCAGCCAGGTCACAGGGAACACTGAAGCTTTCTTT. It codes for CASSQVTGNTEAFF.

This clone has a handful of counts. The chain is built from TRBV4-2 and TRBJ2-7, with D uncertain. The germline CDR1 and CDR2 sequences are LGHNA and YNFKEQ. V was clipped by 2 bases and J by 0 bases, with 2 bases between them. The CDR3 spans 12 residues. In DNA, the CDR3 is TGTGCCAGCAGCCAACCCTCCTACGAGCAGTACTTC. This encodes CASSQPSYEQYF.

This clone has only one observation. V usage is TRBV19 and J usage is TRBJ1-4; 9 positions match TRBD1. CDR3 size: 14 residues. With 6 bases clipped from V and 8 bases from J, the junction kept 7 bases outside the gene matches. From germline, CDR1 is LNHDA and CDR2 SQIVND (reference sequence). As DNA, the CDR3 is TGTGCCAGTAGATACAGGGGGCGACCCGAAAAACTGTTTTTT. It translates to CASRYRGRPEKLFF.

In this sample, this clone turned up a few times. The DNA of the CDR3 is TGTGCCAGCAGCTTGGGCCCGAACAGCAATCAGCCCCAGCATTTT. This translates into CASSLGPNSNQPQHF. V is TRBV7-6 and J is TRBJ1-5; no reliable D call. V lost 3 bases to trimming and J lost 1 base, with 10 bases between them. Germline CDR1 and CDR2: SGHVS and FNYEAQ. There are 15 residues in the CDR3.

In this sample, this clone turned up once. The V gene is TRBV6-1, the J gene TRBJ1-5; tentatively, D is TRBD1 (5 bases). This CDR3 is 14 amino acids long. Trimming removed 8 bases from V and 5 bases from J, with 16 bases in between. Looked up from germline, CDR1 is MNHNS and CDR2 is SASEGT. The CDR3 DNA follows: TGTGCCAGCCTTACAGGCCACCCTTATCAGCCCCAGCATTTT. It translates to CASLTGHPYQPQHF.

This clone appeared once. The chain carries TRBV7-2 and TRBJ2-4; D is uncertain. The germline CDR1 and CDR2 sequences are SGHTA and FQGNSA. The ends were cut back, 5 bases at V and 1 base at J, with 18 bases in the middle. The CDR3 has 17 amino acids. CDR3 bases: TGTGCCAGCAGCCCCGATACAACTATTGGGGCCAAAAACATTCAGTACTTC. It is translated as CASSPDTTIGAKNIQYF.

The CDR3 DNA sequence: TGTGCCAGCAGCTCGGTGGGGTCATCCTACAATGAGCAGTTCTTC. Its translation: CASSSVGSSYNEQFF. The chain carries TRBV7-9 and TRBJ2-1; no definite D call. The CDR3 has 15 residues. Per germline, CDR1 SEHNR and CDR2 FQNEAQ (reference sequence). Trimming took 4 bases from V and 1 from J, leaving 11 bases between them.

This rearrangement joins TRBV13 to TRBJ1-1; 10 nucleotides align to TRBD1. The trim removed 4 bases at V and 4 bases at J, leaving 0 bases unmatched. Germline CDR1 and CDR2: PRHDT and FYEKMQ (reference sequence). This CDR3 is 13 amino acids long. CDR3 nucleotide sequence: TGTGCCAGCAGCTGGGACAGGGGCACTGAAGCTTTCTTT. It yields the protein CASSWDRGTEAFF.

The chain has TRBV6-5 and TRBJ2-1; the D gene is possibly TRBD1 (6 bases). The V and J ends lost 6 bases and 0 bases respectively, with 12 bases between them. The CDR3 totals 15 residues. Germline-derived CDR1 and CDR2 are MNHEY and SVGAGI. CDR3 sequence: CASRHRVSSYNEQFF. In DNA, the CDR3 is TGTGCCAGCAGACACAGGGTGAGCTCCTACAATGAGCAGTTCTTC.

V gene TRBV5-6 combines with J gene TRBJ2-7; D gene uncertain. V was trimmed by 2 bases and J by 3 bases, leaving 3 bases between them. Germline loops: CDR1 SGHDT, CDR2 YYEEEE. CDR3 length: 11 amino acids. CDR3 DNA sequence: TGTGCCAGCAGCTTTAACTACGAGCAGTACTTC. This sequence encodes CASSFNYEQYF.

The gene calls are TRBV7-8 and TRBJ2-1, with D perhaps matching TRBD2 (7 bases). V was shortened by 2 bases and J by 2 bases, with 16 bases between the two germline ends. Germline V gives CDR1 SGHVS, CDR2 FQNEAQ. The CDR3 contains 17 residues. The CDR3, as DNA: TGTGCCAGCAGCTTAAGGGGGGGGCTAAACCCCTACAATGAGCAGTTCTTC. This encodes CASSLRGGLNPYNEQFF.

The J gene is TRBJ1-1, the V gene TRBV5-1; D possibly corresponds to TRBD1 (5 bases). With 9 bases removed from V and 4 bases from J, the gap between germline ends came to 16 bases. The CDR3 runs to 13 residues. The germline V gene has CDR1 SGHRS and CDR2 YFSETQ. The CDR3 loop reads CATSGQGSTEAFF. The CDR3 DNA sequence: TGCGCCACTTCGGGGCAAGGGAGCACTGAAGCTTTCTTT.

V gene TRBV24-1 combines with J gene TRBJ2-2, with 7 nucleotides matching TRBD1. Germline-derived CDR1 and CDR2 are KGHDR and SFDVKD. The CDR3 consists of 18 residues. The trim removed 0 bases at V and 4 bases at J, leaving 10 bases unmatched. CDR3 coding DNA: TGTGCCACCAGTGATTTGGGGACAGTCGGACCGACCACCGGGGAGCTGTTTTTT. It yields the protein CATSDLGTVGPTTGELFF.

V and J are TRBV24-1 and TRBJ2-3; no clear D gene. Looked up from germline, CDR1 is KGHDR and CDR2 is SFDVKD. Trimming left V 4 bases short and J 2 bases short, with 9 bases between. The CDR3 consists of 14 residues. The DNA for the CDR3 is TGTGCCACCAGTGAGCGAGACTTCACAGATACGCAGTATTTT. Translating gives CATSERDFTDTQYF.

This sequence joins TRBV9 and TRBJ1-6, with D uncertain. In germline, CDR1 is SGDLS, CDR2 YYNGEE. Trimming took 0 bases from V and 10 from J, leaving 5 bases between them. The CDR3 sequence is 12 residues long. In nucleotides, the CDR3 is TGTGCCAGCAGCGTAGCGGGATCACCCCTCCACTTT. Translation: CASSVAGSPLHF.

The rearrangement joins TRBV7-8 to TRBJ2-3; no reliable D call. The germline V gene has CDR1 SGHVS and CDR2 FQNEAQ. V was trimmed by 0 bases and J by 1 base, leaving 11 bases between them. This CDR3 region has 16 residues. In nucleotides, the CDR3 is TGTGCCAGCAGCTTAGCAGGCGGCTCAGGCACAGATACGCAGTATTTT. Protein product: CASSLAGGSGTDTQYF.